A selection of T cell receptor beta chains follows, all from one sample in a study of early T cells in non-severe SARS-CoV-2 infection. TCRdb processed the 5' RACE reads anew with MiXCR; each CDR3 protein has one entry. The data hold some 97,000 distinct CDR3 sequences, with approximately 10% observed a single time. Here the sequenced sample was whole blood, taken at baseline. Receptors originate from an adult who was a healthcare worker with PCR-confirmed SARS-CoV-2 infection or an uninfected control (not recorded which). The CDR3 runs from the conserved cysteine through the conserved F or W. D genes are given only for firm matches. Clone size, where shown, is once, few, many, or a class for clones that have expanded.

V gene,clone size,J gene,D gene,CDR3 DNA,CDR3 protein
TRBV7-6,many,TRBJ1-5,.,TGTGCCAGCAGCTTATATTCAGGTTCAGGGCGAATCAGCAATCAGCCCCAGCATTTT,CASSLYSGSGRISNQPQHF
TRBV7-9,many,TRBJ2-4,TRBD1,TGTGCCAGCAGCTTAGCTCGCGGGACAGGGAGCATTCAGTACTTC,CASSLARGTGSIQYF
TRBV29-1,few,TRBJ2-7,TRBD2,TGCAGCGTTGAAGAAGGAGCCGGACTAGCGGGTGTCTACGAGCAGTACTTC,CSVEEGAGLAGVYEQYF
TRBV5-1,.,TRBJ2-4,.,TGCGCCAGCAGCCCAGGACAACAGAAAAACATTCAGTACTTC,CASSPGQQKNIQYF
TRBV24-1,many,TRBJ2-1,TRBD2,TGTGCCACCAGTGACAACGGGATAGGTAGCGGGGTATACAATGAGCAGTTCTTC,CATSDNGIGSGVYNEQFF
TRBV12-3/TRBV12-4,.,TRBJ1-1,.,TGTGCCAGCCTATCCGGGGGAACTGAAGCTTTCTTT,CASLSGGTEAFF
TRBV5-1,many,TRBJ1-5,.,TGCGCCAGCAGCTTGTATCCTAATCAGCCCCAGCATTTT,CASSLYPNQPQHF
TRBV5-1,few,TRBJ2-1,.,TGCGCCAGCAGCCCCCGGGATTACCCCAATGAGCAGTTCTTC,CASSPRDYPNEQFF
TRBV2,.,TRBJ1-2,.,TGTGCCAGCAGTTTGAGGGGCAAGGAGGACACCTTC,CASSLRGKEDTF
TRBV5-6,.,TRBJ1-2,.,TGTGCCAGCAGCTTGGCACCTTCGGGCATTGCTACTAACTATGGCTACACCTTC,CASSLAPSGIATNYGYTF
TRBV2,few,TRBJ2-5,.,TGTGCCAGCAGTGATGGACCCCAAGAGACCCAGTACTTC,CASSDGPQETQYF
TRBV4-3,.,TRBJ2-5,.,TGCGCCAGCAGCCAAGATCCCCCCGGCGGAACACGGGGGTGGACCCAGTACTTC,CASSQDPPGGTRGWTQYF
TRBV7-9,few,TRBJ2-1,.,TGTGCCAGCAGCTTAGGAACAGCATACAATGAGCAGTTCTTC,CASSLGTAYNEQFF
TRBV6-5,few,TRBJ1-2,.,TGTGCCAGCAGCACCACGCCTCAGGGCCATGGCTACACCTTC,CASSTTPQGHGYTF
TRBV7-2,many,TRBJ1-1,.,TGTGCCAGCAGCTTAGAAGGGTGGAGGGAAAGGACTGAAGCTTTCTTT,CASSLEGWRERTEAFF
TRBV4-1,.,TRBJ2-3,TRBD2,TGCGCCAGCAGCCAAGAAGGCGGGAGGGCAAACGGGGATACGCAGTATTTT,CASSQEGGRANGDTQYF
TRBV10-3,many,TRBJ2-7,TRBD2,TGTGCCATCAGTGAATCAGGGACTAGCGTATACGAGCAGTACTTC,CAISESGTSVYEQYF
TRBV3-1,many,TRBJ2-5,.,TGTGCCAGCAGCCCACGACAGGAGATGCAAGAGACCCAGTACTTC,CASSPRQEMQETQYF
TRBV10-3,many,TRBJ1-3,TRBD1,TGTGCCATCAGTGGACAGGGAGCTGACACCATATATTTT,CAISGQGADTIYF
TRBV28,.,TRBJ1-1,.,TGTGCCAGCACCCGCGTGGGGGGCGCCTTGGGTGAAGCTTTCTTT,CASTRVGGALGEAFF
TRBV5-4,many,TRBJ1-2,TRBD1,TGTGCCAGCAGCCCGGCCGGGACAGGGAGAGGCTATGGCTACACCTTC,CASSPAGTGRGYGYTF
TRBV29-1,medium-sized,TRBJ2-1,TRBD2,TGCAGCGTTGGGCGGGGGTCCTACAATGAGCAGTTCTTC,CSVGRGSYNEQFF
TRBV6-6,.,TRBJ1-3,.,TGTGCCAGCAGTTACTCCCCGGGACAAGGGAGCACCATATATTTT,CASSYSPGQGSTIYF
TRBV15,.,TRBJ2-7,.,TGTGCCACCAGCAGAGATCTAGCGACCTACGAGCAGTACTTC,CATSRDLATYEQYF
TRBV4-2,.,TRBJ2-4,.,TGTGCCAGCAGCCAAGATCTCATTAGAGACAGTATAGCCAAAAACATTCAGTACTTC,CASSQDLIRDSIAKNIQYF
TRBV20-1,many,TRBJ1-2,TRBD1,TGCAGTGCAGAACAGGGGTTTGGGAACTATGGCTACACCTTC,CSAEQGFGNYGYTF
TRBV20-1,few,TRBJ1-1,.,TGCAGTGCTAGACGGGGTTCGGGGTCCACTGAAGCTTTCTTT,CSARRGSGSTEAFF
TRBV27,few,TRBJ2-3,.,TGTGCCAGCAGTTTACAGCTTGGGTCCGATACGCAGTATTTT,CASSLQLGSDTQYF
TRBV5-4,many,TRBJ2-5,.,TGTGCCAGCAGCCCGAGGACTGAGCAAGAGACCCAGTACTTC,CASSPRTEQETQYF
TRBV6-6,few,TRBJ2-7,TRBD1,TGTGCCAGCACTCCTGGGCTAGGGGGCGGGTACGAGCAGTACTTC,CASTPGLGGGYEQYF